The present TCR beta chain was sequenced within a study of blood T cell repertoires in COVID-19. Overall study: COVID-19 samples collected from the United States, Italy and Spain covered acute and convalescent phases. T cells, B-cell-depleted T cells, or PBMCs supplied cDNA or gDNA.

How the authors handled the data: Reference gene primer amplification yielded estimated nucleated cell counts. Only in-frame clones appear in the TCRdb table, and some are missing; sequencing was by immunoSEQ multiplex PCR. V and J calls and clone size follow that table, whereas D and trimming were derived from the DNA. This sample carries roughly 290,000 clones, approximately 85% of them seen once, and the ten largest clones take 2.2%. The CDR3 sequence is 16 residues long. Germline CDR1 is SGHRS and CDR2 is YFSETQ. Trimming removed 1 base from V and 0 bases from J; junction bases left unmatched: 5. Among Cohort 3 donors, those recovered had two negative PCRs, clearance, or symptom resolution.

This TCR was sampled from a man aged 25 to 40 who had recovered from COVID-19. Sequencing used PBMCs or T cells enriched from blood (not recorded which). This chain connects TRBV5-1 to TRBJ2-3; 7 bases are shared with TRBD1. DNA for the CDR3: TGCGCCAGCAGCTTGTTAGGGGGCGCTAGCACAGATACGCAGTATTTT. It specifies CASSLLGGASTDTQYF.